Below, 15 T cell receptor beta chains from the same sample are listed, as sequenced in a study of blood T cell repertoires in COVID-19. The assay was immunoSEQ multiplex PCR, and TCRdb's table has in-frame clones only and misses some. The sample yields approximately 300,000 clones, around 88% seen once. The sample was peripheral blood. These TCRs come from a woman aged 45-59 years with acute or convalescent COVID-19.

The rearrangement links TRBV19 to TRBJ2-7, with 13 bases identical to TRBD2. The germline V gene encodes CDR1 LNHDA and CDR2 SQIVND (reference sequence). Germline trimming cut 6 bases from V and 9 bases from J; bases unmatched to any gene: 8. The CDR3 spans 14 residues. CDR3 protein: CASSPGLAGIWQYF. The CDR3 bases are TGTGCCAGTAGCCCGGGACTAGCGGGAATTTGGCAGTACTTC.

This clone was observed a few times. The chain links TRBV7-2 to TRBJ2-7, with TRBD2 matching over 8 bases. CDR3 length: 14 residues. Per the germline V gene, CDR1 is SGHTA and CDR2 is FQGNSA. J gave up 2 bases and V 1 base, and 1 base lay outside the gene matches. The CDR3 DNA sequence: TGTGCCAGCAGCTTAGAAGCGGGAGCCTACGAGCAGTACTTC. This codes for CASSLEAGAYEQYF.

The chain couples TRBV5-1 to TRBJ1-1; D is uncertain. The length of the CDR3 is 14 residues. Trimming shortened V by 7 bases and J by 1 base, and 14 bases separated the two germline ends. From germline, CDR1 is SGHRS and CDR2 YFSETQ. The CDR3 region is CASRDSQSNTEAFF. DNA of the CDR3: TGCGCCAGCCGAGACTCGCAATCGAACACTGAAGCTTTCTTT.

This clone was seen more than once but under ten times. This sequence joins TRBV7-3 and TRBJ2-3; 9 bases agree with TRBD1. The germline gives CDR1 SGHTA, CDR2 FQGTGA. With V trimmed by 4 bases and J by 0 bases, 8 bases remained unmatched. The CDR3 is 17 amino acids. Here the CDR3 reads CASSSTGTGTSTDTQYF. CDR3 in DNA: TGTGCCAGCAGCTCCACCGGGACAGGGACTAGCACAGATACGCAGTATTTT.

The chain employs TRBV5-6 and TRBJ1-5; D not resolved. Trimming cost V 2 bases and J 4 bases, with 4 bases left between them. The CDR3 runs to 12 residues. Germline loops: CDR1 SGHDT, CDR2 YYEEEE. The CDR3 loop is CASSLTNQPQHF. The DNA for the CDR3 is TGTGCCAGCAGCTTAACAAATCAGCCCCAGCATTTT.

This rearrangement joins TRBV5-1 to TRBJ2-3; tentative D call: TRBD2 (5 bases). CDR3 size: 14 residues. From germline, CDR1 is SGHRS and CDR2 YFSETQ. V was clipped by 0 bases and J by 2 bases, with 7 bases between them. The CDR3: CASSLGEITDTQYF. DNA of the CDR3: TGCGCCAGCAGCTTGGGGGAGATCACAGATACGCAGTATTTT.

The rearrangement uses TRBV3-1 (or the pseudogene TRBV3-2) and TRBJ2-7, with 9 bases aligning to TRBD2. The V gene's germline CDR1 is LGHDT and CDR2 YNNKEL (reference sequence). The CDR3 has 15 residues. V gave up 4 bases and J gave up 1 base; unmatched junction bases: 5. The chain's CDR3 is CASSLDSGSSYEQYF. The CDR3 DNA reads as TGTGCCAGCAGCCTCGATAGCGGGAGTTCCTACGAGCAGTACTTC.

V usage is TRBV30 and J usage is TRBJ1-6; 7 bases match TRBD1. The V and J ends lost 6 bases and 10 bases, in that order; junction bases with no gene match: 9. The CDR3 loop spans 13 amino acids. Germline V gene data show CDR1 as GTSNPN and CDR2 as SVGIG (reference sequence). CDR3 amino acids: CACPNQGESPLHF. The CDR3 region has the DNA TGTGCCTGTCCTAATCAGGGGGAATCACCCCTCCACTTT.

The CDR3 sequence: CASSLMARDRSYNEQFF. DNA of the CDR3: TGTGCCAGCAGCTTAATGGCACGGGACAGGTCCTACAATGAGCAGTTCTTC. The V gene is TRBV7-3, the J gene TRBJ2-1, with TRBD1 matching over 8 bases. In germline, CDR1 is SGHTA, CDR2 FQGTGA. The trim removed 1 base at V and 1 base at J, leaving 6 bases unmatched. There are 17 residues in the CDR3.

The V call is TRBV19, the J call TRBJ1-2; 7 positions match TRBD1. The germline gives CDR1 LNHDA, CDR2 SQIVND (reference sequence). Losses at the gene ends were 4 bases for V and 4 bases for J; bases not matched to a gene: 12. The CDR3 extends over 16 amino acids. CDR3 DNA sequence: TGTGCCAGTAGTAGCGTGGGGGACAGTAGGTCCTATGGCTACACCTTC. Translated, it gives CASSSVGDSRSYGYTF.

This rearrangement joins TRBV5-1 to TRBJ2-7, with D maybe TRBD1 (5 bases). V lost 3 bases and J lost 4, with 14 bases in between. The CDR3 extends over 14 amino acids. Germline CDR1 and CDR2: SGHRS and YFSETQ. CDR3 protein: CASSYDARGYEQYF. The CDR3, as DNA: TGCGCCAGCAGCTACGACGCTAGGGGATACGAGCAGTACTTC.

The V and J genes are TRBV3-1 (or the pseudogene TRBV3-2) and TRBJ2-5; D is possibly TRBD2 (6 bases). Germline CDR1 and CDR2: LGHDT and YNNKEL (reference sequence). V lost 4 bases and J lost 5, with 17 bases in between. CDR3 length equals 15 residues. The CDR3 DNA reads TGTGCCAGCAGCCCGAGAGACACGGGAGAGGAGACCCAGTACTTC. This translates into CASSPRDTGEETQYF.

The rearrangement links TRBV28 to TRBJ2-2, with D unclear. Trimming removed 5 bases at V and 6 bases at J, with 7 bases between. Germline V gives CDR1 MDHEN, CDR2 SYDVKM. There are 12 residues in the CDR3. The CDR3 bases are TGTGCCAGCAGTGCGTACCCCGGGGAGCTGTTTTTT. It is translated as CASSAYPGELFF.

The chain couples TRBV28 to TRBJ1-3; D may be TRBD1 (6 bases). Germline CDR1 and CDR2: MDHEN and SYDVKM. This CDR3 region has 17 residues. The germline V and J ends were trimmed by 8 bases and 0 bases, with 20 bases remaining between them. The DNA of the CDR3 is TGTGCCAGCGATACCTTCTCAACAGGGTACTCTGGAAACACCATATATTTT. It yields the protein CASDTFSTGYSGNTIYF.

The chain uses TRBV19 and TRBJ1-5, with D hard to call. Trimming shortened V by 7 bases and J by 0 bases, and 13 bases separated the two germline ends. This CDR3 contains 15 residues. Per the germline V gene, CDR1 is LNHDA and CDR2 is SQIVND (reference sequence). The CDR3 reads CASTPPGYSNQPQHF. In nucleotides, the CDR3 is TGTGCCAGTACCCCCCCAGGATATAGCAATCAGCCCCAGCATTTT.